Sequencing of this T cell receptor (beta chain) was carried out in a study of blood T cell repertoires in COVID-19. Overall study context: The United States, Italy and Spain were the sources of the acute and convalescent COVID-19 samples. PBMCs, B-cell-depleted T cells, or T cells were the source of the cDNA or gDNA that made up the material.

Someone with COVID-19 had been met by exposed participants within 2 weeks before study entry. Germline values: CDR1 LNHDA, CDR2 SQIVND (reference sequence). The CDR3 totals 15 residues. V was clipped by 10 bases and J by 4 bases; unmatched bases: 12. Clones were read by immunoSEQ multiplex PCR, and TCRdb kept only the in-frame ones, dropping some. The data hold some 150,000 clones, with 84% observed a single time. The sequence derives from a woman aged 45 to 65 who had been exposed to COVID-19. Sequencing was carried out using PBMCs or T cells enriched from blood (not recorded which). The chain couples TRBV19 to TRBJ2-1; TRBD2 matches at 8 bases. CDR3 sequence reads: CATGGPGASYNEQFF. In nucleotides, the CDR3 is TGTGCCACGGGGGGGCCGGGGGCATCATACAATGAGCAGTTCTTC.